This record concerns one TCR beta chain sequence. The data were taken from a study of spatial heterogeneity in lung cancer. Each CDR3 protein gets one entry after TCRdb re-called the 5' RACE reads with MiXCR. The sample shows 15,000 or so distinct CDR3 sequences, around a fifth of them seen only once. CDR1 SGHRS and CDR2 YFSETQ come from the germline V gene. Trimming cost V 4 bases and J 2 bases, with 10 bases left between them. The CDR3 consists of 15 residues. Time point in this sample: sample taken at primary tumor resection. Whole RNA came from tumor, nontumor lung or frozen PBMC and was sequenced without being sorted.

The rearrangement uses TRBV5-1 and TRBJ2-6; D remains ambiguous. The sample consisted of PBMCs, taken at surgery. This clonotype originated in a female donor with early-stage non-small cell lung cancer. The DNA for the CDR3 is TGCGCCAGCAGCCCGGGCAACACTGGGGCCAACGTCCTGACTTTC. It yields the protein CASSPGNTGANVLTF.